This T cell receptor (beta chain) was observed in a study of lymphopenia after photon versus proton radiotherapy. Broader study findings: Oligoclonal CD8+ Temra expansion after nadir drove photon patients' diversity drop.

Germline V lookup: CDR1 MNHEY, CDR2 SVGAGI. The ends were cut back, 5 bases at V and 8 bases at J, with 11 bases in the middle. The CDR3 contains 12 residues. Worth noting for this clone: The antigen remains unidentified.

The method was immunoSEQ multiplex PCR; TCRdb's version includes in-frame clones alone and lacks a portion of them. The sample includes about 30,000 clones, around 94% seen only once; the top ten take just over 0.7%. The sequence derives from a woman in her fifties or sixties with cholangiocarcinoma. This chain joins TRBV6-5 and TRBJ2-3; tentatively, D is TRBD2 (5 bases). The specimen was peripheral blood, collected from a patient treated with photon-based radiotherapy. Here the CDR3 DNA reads TGTGCCAGCAGTCCACCCCGGGGTACGCAGTATTTT. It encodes CASSPPRGTQYF.